This TCR beta chain comes out of a study of blood T cell repertoires in COVID-19. Germline values: CDR1 SGHTA, CDR2 FQGTGA. This CDR3 comprises 14 residues. With 5 bases removed from V and 4 bases from J, the gap between germline ends came to 12 bases. Generated by immunoSEQ multiplex PCR, the TCRdb table keeps only in-frame clones and is missing some. The table lists around 100,000 clones, 89% of them singletons, with around 3.8% in the top ten. The TCR comes from an older woman with acute or convalescent COVID-19. This sequence joins TRBV7-3 and TRBJ1-3, with no clear D. Input material: peripheral blood. CDR3 coding DNA: TGTGCCAGCAGCCTGGGCCGTGGGGGAAACACCATATATTTT. It encodes CASSLGRGGNTIYF.